This entry is about one T cell receptor beta chain. The data originate from a study of blood T cell repertoires in COVID-19. Study details: Whether acute or convalescent, the COVID-19 samples came from the United States, Italy and Spain.

V lost 1 base, J lost 4 bases, and 6 bases stayed unmatched. Per the germline V gene, CDR1 is KGHSH and CDR2 is LQKENI. The CDR3 sequence is 16 residues long. Sequencing used immunoSEQ multiplex PCR; TCRdb keeps in-frame clones, though not all of them. Of fewer than 85,000 clones in the sample, roughly 76% are singletons; the top ten hold 25% to 30%. The V call is TRBV18, the J call TRBJ2-3, with 9 positions matching TRBD2. The specimen was peripheral blood. This clonotype originated in a woman aged 80 or over with active or convalescent COVID-19. CDR3 protein: CASSPRQAGGSDTQYF. The CDR3 nucleotides are TGTGCCAGCTCACCACGGCAAGCGGGGGGTTCAGATACGCAGTATTTT.